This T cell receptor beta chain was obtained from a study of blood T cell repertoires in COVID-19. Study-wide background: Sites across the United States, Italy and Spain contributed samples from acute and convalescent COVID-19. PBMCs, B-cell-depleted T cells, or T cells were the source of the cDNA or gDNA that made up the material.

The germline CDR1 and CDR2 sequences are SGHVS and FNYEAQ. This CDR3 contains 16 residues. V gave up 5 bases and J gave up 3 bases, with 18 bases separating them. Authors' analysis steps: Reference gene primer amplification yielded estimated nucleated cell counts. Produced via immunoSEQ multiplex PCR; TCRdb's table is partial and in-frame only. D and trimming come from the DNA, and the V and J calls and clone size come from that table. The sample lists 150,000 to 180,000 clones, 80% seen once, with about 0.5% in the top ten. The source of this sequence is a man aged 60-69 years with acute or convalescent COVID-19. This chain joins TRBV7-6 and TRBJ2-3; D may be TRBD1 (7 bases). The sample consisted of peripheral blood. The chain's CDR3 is CASSLTRSGGTDTQYF. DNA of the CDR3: TGTGCCAGCAGCCTCACACGGTCAGGGGGGACAGATACGCAGTATTTT.